These T cell receptor beta chains were read from a single sample in a study of blood T cell repertoires in COVID-19. Using immunoSEQ multiplex PCR, the repertoire was profiled, and TCRdb retains in-frame clones only, with some absent. The data show over 200,000 clones, 84% seen once. Input material: peripheral blood. The receptors originated from a woman between 50 and 59 years old with active or convalescent COVID-19. Both conserved end residues are part of each CDR3. A D gene is named only where the DNA matches it firmly. Where a row states a size, it is once, few, many or the class of an expanded clone; other rows omit it.

>TRBD1|TRBJ1-4|NA|TRBV4-1
CASSRPEGQENEKLFF
TGCGCCAGCAGCCGTCCCGAAGGACAGGAGAATGAAAAACTGTTTTTT
>NA|TRBJ2-1|NA|TRBV6-2/TRBV6-3
CASSYPEARQFF
TGTGCCAGCAGTTATCCCGAGGCCCGGCAGTTCTTC
>NA|TRBJ2-1|once|TRBV7-2
CASSLEGAPYNEQFF
TGTGCCAGCAGCTTAGAAGGAGCGCCTTACAATGAGCAGTTCTTC
>NA|TRBJ2-7|NA|TRBV9
CASSVNGGPSYEQYF
TGTGCCAGCAGCGTAAACGGCGGTCCGTCCTACGAGCAGTACTTC
>NA|TRBJ1-5|NA|TRBV5-5
CASSLRTADNQPQHF
TGTGCCAGCAGCCTACGGACAGCCGATAATCAGCCCCAGCATTTT
>NA|TRBJ1-1|NA|TRBV5-1
CASSLDGRGTEAFF
TGCGCCAGCAGCTTGGACGGCAGGGGTACTGAAGCTTTCTTT
>NA|TRBJ1-6|NA|TRBV28
CASSSGHWSLHF
TGTGCCAGCAGTTCCGGACACTGGTCCCTCCACTTT
>NA|TRBJ2-7|NA|TRBV2
CASGSGSYEQYF
TGTGCCAGCGGGTCGGGCTCCTACGAGCAGTACTTC
>NA|TRBJ2-3|NA|TRBV7-6
CASSLGPTSSSTDTQYF
TGTGCCAGCAGCTTAGGCCCGACTTCCTCTAGCACAGATACGCAGTATTTT
>TRBD1|TRBJ1-1|NA|TRBV10-1
CASSEFQGAYENTEAFF
TGCGCCAGCAGTGAGTTCCAGGGGGCATATGAGAACACTGAAGCTTTCTTT
>TRBD2|TRBJ2-7|once|TRBV4-2
CASSQGDTGGPYEQYF
TGTGCCAGCAGCCAAGGGGATACGGGAGGGCCCTACGAGCAGTACTTC
>TRBD2|TRBJ2-5|NA|TRBV6-1
CASSERFAGARETQYF
TGTGCCAGCAGTGAACGATTTGCGGGAGCGAGGGAGACCCAGTACTTC
>NA|TRBJ1-1|few|TRBV3-1/TRBV3-2
CASSRRGANTEAFF
TGTGCCAGCAGCCGGCGGGGGGCTAACACTGAAGCTTTCTTT
>NA|TRBJ2-3|NA|TRBV7-3
CASSLAGPRDTQYF
TGTGCCAGCAGCCTGGCGGGCCCGAGAGATACGCAGTATTTT
>NA|TRBJ2-7|NA|TRBV5-1
CASSLVPADNYGEQYF
TGCGCCAGCAGCTTGGTGCCAGCGGATAACTACGGCGAGCAGTACTTC
>NA|TRBJ2-2|NA|TRBV15
CATRAGSFNTGELFF
TGTGCCACCAGAGCGGGCAGCTTTAACACCGGGGAGCTGTTTTTT
>NA|TRBJ1-2|NA|TRBV20-1
CSARDTDGYTF
TGCAGTGCTAGAGATACTGATGGCTACACCTTC
>NA|TRBJ1-2|NA|TRBV30
CASTSPLSSHGYTF
TGTGCCTCCACCTCCCCCCTATCAAGCCATGGCTACACCTTC
>NA|TRBJ2-1|NA|TRBV28
CASSRIRDLKNEQFF
TGTGCCAGCAGTCGAATCCGGGACTTAAAGAATGAGCAGTTCTTC
>NA|TRBJ2-4|NA|TRBV3-1/TRBV3-2
CASSQDRGLILAKNIQYF
TGTGCCAGCAGCCAAGATCGGGGTCTTATCCTAGCCAAAAACATTCAGTACTTC
>TRBD2|TRBJ2-2|NA|TRBV2
CASRVLAGATKELFF
TGTGCCAGCAGGGTACTAGCGGGGGCGACCAAGGAGCTGTTTTTT
>NA|TRBJ2-7|NA|TRBV2
CASTYSREQYF
TGTGCCAGCACCTACAGCCGCGAGCAGTACTTC
>NA|TRBJ2-7|NA|TRBV5-5
CASSLEGGPYEQYF
TGTGCCAGCAGCTTGGAAGGGGGACCCTACGAGCAGTACTTC
>NA|TRBJ1-5|NA|TRBV21-1
CASSKVSGGDQPQHF
TGTGCCAGCAGCAAAGTTTCTGGGGGCGATCAGCCCCAGCATTTT
>NA|TRBJ1-1|NA|TRBV7-9
CASSPEVTRGTEAFF
TGTGCCAGCAGCCCCGAAGTAACAAGGGGCACTGAAGCTTTCTTT
>NA|TRBJ1-5|NA|TRBV28
CASSRGGGNQPQHF
TGTGCCAGCAGTCGAGGGGGGGGCAATCAGCCCCAGCATTTT
>NA|TRBJ1-2|NA|TRBV5-5
CASSLDGANYGYTF
TGTGCCAGCAGCTTGGACGGAGCTAACTATGGCTACACCTTC
>TRBD2|TRBJ2-2|NA|TRBV2
CASSGLAGGPGELFF
TGTGCCAGCAGTGGGCTAGCGGGGGGGCCCGGGGAGCTGTTTTTT
>NA|TRBJ1-1|NA|TRBV5-5
CASSPETDPTGEAFF
TGTGCCAGCAGCCCGGAGACCGACCCGACCGGTGAAGCTTTCTTT
>TRBD1|TRBJ1-4|NA|TRBV2
CASRTGGYEKLFF
TGTGCCAGCAGGACAGGGGGTTATGAAAAACTGTTTTTT
>NA|TRBJ2-3|NA|TRBV10-1
CASSESLGGVDTQYF
TGCGCCAGCAGTGAGTCTCTAGGGGGGGTAGATACGCAGTATTTT
>NA|TRBJ2-3|NA|TRBV13
CASSLMRGSDTQYF
TGTGCCAGCAGCTTAATGCGGGGATCAGATACGCAGTATTTT
>NA|TRBJ2-1|NA|TRBV28
CASSEPGTGVLAGDYEQFF
TGTGCCAGCAGCGAGCCCGGGACAGGGGTGCTAGCGGGAGACTATGAGCAGTTCTTC
>TRBD2|TRBJ2-7|NA|TRBV9
CASSAYGGSSYEQYF
TGTGCCAGCAGCGCCTACGGGGGGAGCTCCTACGAGCAGTACTTC
>TRBD1|TRBJ2-1|NA|TRBV19
CASSMEIRTGLYNEQFF
TGTGCCAGTAGTATGGAGATTCGGACAGGTCTTTACAATGAGCAGTTCTTC
>NA|TRBJ2-2|NA|TRBV6-1
CASSEISWNTGELFF
TGTGCCAGCAGTGAAATTTCGTGGAACACCGGGGAGCTGTTTTTT
>NA|TRBJ1-3|NA|TRBV5-1
CASSLEAGAGNTIYF
TGCGCCAGCAGCTTGGAAGCAGGGGCTGGAAACACCATATATTTT
>TRBD1|TRBJ1-6|NA|TRBV5-6
CASSYAGQGNSPLHF
TGTGCCAGCAGCTATGCGGGACAGGGGAATTCACCCCTCCACTTT
>TRBD2|TRBJ2-7|once|TRBV28
CASSFSSGSYEQYF
TGTGCCAGCAGTTTCTCTAGCGGGAGTTACGAGCAGTACTTC
>NA|TRBJ2-7|NA|TRBV11-2
CASSSTGFGSYEQYF
TGTGCCAGCAGTTCCACAGGGTTTGGCTCCTACGAGCAGTACTTC
>NA|TRBJ1-1|once|TRBV10-2
CASNTGNTEAFF
TGCGCCAGTAATACAGGGAACACTGAAGCTTTCTTT